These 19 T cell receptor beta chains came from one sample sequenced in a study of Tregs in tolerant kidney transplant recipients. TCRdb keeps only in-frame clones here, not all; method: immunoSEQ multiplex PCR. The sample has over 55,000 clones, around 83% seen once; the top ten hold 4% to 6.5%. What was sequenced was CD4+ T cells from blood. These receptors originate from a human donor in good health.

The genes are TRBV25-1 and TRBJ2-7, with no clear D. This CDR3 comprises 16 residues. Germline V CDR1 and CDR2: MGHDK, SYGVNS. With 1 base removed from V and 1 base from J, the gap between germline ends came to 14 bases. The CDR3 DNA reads TGTGCCAGCAGTGAATTGGACGAGGTTGGTTCCTACGAGCAGTACTTC. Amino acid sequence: CASSELDEVGSYEQYF.

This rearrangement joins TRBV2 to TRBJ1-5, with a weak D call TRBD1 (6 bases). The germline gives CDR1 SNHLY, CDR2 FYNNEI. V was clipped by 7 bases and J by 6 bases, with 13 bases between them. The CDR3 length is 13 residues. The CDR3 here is CASIQGSGQPQHF. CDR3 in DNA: TGTGCCAGCATACAGGGTTCGGGTCAGCCCCAGCATTTT.

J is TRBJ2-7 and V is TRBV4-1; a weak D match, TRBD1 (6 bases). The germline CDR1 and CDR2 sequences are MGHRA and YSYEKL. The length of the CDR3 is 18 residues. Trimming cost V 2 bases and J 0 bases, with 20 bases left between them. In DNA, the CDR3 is TGCGCCAGCAGCCAATTTGGTTCGGGCAAAGGGGGCTCCTACGAGCAGTACTTC. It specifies CASSQFGSGKGGSYEQYF.

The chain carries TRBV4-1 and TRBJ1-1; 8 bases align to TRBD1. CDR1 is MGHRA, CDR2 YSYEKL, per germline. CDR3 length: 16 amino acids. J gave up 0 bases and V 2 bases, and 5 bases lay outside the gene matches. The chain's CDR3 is CASSQKTGAMNTEAFF. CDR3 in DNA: TGCGCCAGCAGCCAAAAGACAGGGGCCATGAACACTGAAGCTTTCTTT.

CDR3: CASSWRGDRMNTEAFF. The DNA for the CDR3 is TGTGCCAGTAGTTGGAGGGGTGACAGAATGAACACTGAAGCTTTCTTT. V is TRBV19 and J is TRBJ1-1; D perhaps matches TRBD1 (5 bases). Between the trimmed V and J ends, which lost 5 bases and 0 bases, there was a span of 16 bases. Germline CDR1 and CDR2: LNHDA and SQIVND (reference sequence). CDR3 length: 16 residues.

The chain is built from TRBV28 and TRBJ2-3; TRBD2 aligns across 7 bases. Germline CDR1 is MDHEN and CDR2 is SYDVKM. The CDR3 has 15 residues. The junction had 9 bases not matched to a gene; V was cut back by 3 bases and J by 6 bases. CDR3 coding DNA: TGTGCCAGCAGTTTGGGAGGGACCGTGGGTGATACGCAGTATTTT. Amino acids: CASSLGGTVGDTQYF.

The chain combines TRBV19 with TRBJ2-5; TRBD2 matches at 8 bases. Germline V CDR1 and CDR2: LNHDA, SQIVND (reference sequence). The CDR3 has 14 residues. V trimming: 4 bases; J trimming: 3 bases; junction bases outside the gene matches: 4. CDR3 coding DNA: TGTGCCAGTAGTAGCGGGGGGCCTAAAGAGACCCAGTACTTC. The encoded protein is CASSSGGPKETQYF.

In DNA, the CDR3 is TGTGCCAGCAGTTTATGGCTAGCGGGGTTAGGCACAGATACGCAGTATTTT. Translated, it gives CASSLWLAGLGTDTQYF. V is TRBV27 and J is TRBJ2-3; 9 nucleotides line up with TRBD2. CDR1 is MNHEY, CDR2 SMNVEV, per germline (reference sequence). The trim removed 1 base at V and 1 base at J, leaving 6 bases unmatched. This CDR3 region has 17 residues.

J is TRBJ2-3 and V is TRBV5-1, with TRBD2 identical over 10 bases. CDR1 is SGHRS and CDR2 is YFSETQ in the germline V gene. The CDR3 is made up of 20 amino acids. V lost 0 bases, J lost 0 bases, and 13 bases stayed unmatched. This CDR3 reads CASSLELAGRKQSSTDTQYF. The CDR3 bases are TGCGCCAGCAGCTTGGAACTAGCGGGGAGGAAACAATCTAGCACAGATACGCAGTATTTT.

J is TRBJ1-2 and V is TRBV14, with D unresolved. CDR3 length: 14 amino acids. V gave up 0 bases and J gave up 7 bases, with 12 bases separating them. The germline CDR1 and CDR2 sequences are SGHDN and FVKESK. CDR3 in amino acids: CASSQDLGVRGYTF. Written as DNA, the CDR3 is TGTGCCAGCAGCCAAGATCTCGGGGTTCGTGGCTACACCTTC.

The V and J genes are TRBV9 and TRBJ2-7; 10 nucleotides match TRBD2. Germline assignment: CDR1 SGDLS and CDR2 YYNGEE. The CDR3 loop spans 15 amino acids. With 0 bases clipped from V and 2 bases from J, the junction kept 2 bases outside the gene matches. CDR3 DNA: TGTGCCAGCAGCGTAGGGCTAGCGGGGGCCTACGAGCAGTACTTC. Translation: CASSVGLAGAYEQYF.

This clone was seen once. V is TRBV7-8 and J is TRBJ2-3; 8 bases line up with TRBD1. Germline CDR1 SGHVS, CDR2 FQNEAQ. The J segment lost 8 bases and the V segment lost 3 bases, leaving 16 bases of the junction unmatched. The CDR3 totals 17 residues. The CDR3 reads CASSLRSATGGDGTQYF. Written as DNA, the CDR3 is TGTGCCAGCAGCTTGAGGTCGGCCACAGGGGGTGACGGTACGCAGTATTTT.

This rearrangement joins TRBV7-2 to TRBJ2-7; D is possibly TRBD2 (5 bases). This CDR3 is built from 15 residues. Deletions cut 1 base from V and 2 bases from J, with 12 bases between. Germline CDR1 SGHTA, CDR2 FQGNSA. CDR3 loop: CASSLDIERTYEQYF. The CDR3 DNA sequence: TGTGCCAGCAGCTTAGACATTGAGCGGACCTACGAGCAGTACTTC.

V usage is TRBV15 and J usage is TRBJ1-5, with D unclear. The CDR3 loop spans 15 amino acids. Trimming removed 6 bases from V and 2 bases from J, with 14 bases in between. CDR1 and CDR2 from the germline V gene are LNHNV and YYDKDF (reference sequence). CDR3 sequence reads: CATRSLGKGNQPQHF. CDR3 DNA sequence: TGTGCCACCAGAAGTCTGGGAAAAGGCAATCAGCCCCAGCATTTT.

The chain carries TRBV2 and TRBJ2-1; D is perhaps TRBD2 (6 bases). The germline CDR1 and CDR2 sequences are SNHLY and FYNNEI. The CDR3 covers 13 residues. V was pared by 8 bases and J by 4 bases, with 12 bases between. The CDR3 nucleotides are TGTGCCAGCCGGGGGACTTTTTACAATGAGCAGTTCTTC. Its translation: CASRGTFYNEQFF.

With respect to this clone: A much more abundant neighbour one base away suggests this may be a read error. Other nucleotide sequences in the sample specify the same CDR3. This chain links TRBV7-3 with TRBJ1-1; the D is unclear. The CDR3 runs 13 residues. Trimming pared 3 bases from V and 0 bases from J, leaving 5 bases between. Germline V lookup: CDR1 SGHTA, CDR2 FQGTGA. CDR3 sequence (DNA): TGTGCCAGCAGCTTGAGGATGAACACTGAAGCTTTCTTT. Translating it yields CASSLRMNTEAFF.

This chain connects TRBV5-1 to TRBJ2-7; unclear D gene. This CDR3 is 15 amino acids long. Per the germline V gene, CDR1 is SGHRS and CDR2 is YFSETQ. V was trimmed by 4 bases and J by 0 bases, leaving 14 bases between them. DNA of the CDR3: TGCGCCAGCAGCCTGGGTCACCGAACCTCCTACGAGCAGTACTTC. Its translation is CASSLGHRTSYEQYF. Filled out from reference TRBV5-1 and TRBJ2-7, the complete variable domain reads KAGVTQTPRYLIKTRGQQVTLSCSPISGHRSVSWYQQTPGQGLQFLFEYFSETQRNKGNFPGRFSGRQFSNSRSEMNVSTLELGDSALYLCASSLGHRTSYEQYFGPGTRLTVT.

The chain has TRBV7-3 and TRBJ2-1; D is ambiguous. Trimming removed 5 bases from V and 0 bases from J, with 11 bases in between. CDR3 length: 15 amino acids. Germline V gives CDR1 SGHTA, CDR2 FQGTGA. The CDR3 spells CASSAQSSSYNEQFF. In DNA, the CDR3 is TGTGCCAGCAGCGCACAGTCTAGCTCCTACAATGAGCAGTTCTTC.

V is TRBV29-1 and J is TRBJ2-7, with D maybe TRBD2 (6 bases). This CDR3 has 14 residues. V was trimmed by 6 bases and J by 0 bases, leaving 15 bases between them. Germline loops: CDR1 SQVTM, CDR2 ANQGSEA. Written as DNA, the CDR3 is TGCAGCGTCCCCGGGACTCGGAGCTCCTACGAGCAGTACTTC. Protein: CSVPGTRSSYEQYF.